This TCR beta chain comes out of a study of cytomegalovirus exposure and HLA in healthy donors. Whole-study results and caveats: Earlier analysis yielded a pattern in which most TCR beta V segments were productive about 87% or about 30% of the time. A later look showed TCR association rates differing by HLA locus, highest for DRB1 and lowest for HLA-C. TCR sequences were mostly rare, though some public TCRs occurred in many donors. Association of a missense DCLRE1C variant with TCR beta V- and J-gene trimming was reported in a later analysis.

The CDR3 is 15 residues long. Looked up from germline, CDR1 is MNHEY and CDR2 is SVGAGI. Germline trimming cut 10 bases from V and 1 base from J; bases unmatched to any gene: 12. PCR used 60 Vbeta primers and 13 Jbeta primers. TCRdb's copy holds only in-frame clones and misses some; the assay was immunoSEQ multiplex PCR. This sample has approximately 170,000 clones, with roughly 71% found just once. A note on this clone: Its antigen remains unknown.

The chain uses TRBV6-5 and TRBJ1-2, with 7 bases that match TRBD1. The clonotype was recovered from a girl aged 5-17 years in good health and CMV-seronegative. The sample was PBMCs. The CDR3 DNA reads TGTGCCATTGCCGAGGGGACAGCTAATAACTATGGCTACACCTTC. It specifies CAIAEGTANNYGYTF.